A selection of T cell receptor beta chains follows, all from one sample in a study of cytomegalovirus exposure and HLA in healthy donors. The data were produced by immunoSEQ multiplex PCR, yet TCRdb's version contains in-frame clones alone and is incomplete. The profile covers hundreds of thousands of clones, with roughly two thirds appearing a single time and 2% to 2.5% taken by the ten largest. Sequencing was carried out using PBMCs. The source is a female donor in good health and CMV-seronegative. The CDR3 runs from the conserved cysteine through the conserved F or W. The order of the fields is D gene, clone size, J gene, V gene, CDR3 DNA, CDR3 protein. A D gene is named only where the DNA matches it firmly. Where a row states a size, it is once, few, many or the class of an expanded clone; other rows omit it.

- - TRBJ1-3 TRBV5-1 TGCGCCAGCAGCTTGGGGGGCAGCTTGGCTGGAAACACCATATATTTT CASSLGGSLAGNTIYF
TRBD2 once TRBJ2-1 TRBV9 TGTGCCAGCAGCGTAGATGGAGCGGGGCGGAACAATGAGCAGTTCTTC CASSVDGAGRNNEQFF
TRBD2 few TRBJ2-1 TRBV6-4 TGTGCCAGCAGTGAAACAGCGGGAGGTATTAATGAGCAGTTCTTC CASSETAGGINEQFF
TRBD1 - TRBJ1-1 TRBV15 TGTGCCACCAGCGGACCGGGACAGGGAGCCCCTGAAGCTTTCTTT CATSGPGQGAPEAFF
TRBD2 - TRBJ2-5 TRBV6-1 TGTGCCAGCAGTGAAGCCACCCGACTAGCGGGAAGTTGGGAGACCCAGTACTTC CASSEATRLAGSWETQYF
TRBD2 - TRBJ2-3 TRBV11-2 TGTGCCAGCAGCTTAAGGTCGACTAGCGGCACAGATACGCAGTATTTT CASSLRSTSGTDTQYF
- - TRBJ1-1 TRBV2 TGTGCCAGCGGACAGACGAACACTGAAGCTTTCTTT CASGQTNTEAFF
- few TRBJ1-3 TRBV30 TGTGCCTGGAGTCAGGCCAGGGGAAACACCATATATTTT CAWSQARGNTIYF
TRBD2 few TRBJ2-3 TRBV13 TGTGCCAGCAGCCCGCGACTAGCTGGATTGAGGGCAGATACGCAGTATTTT CASSPRLAGLRADTQYF
TRBD2 few TRBJ2-3 TRBV19 TGTGCCAGTAGTAAACTAGCGGGAACAGATACGCAGTATTTT CASSKLAGTDTQYF
TRBD1 - TRBJ1-2 TRBV10-3 TGTGCCATCAGCAAAACAGGGGAGGCTAACTATGGCTACACCTTC CAISKTGEANYGYTF
- few TRBJ1-3 TRBV7-9 TGTGCCAGCAGCCCCGTGGGGGGAGGAAACACCATATATTTT CASSPVGGGNTIYF
- - TRBJ2-2 TRBV6-5 TGTGCCGCATGCGTTGGGCGGAACACCGGGGAGCTGTTTTTT CAACVGRNTGELFF
- - TRBJ2-7 TRBV6-6 TGTGCCGCCGGCGGGGCCCTATCCTCCGAGCAGTACTTC CAAGGALSSEQYF
TRBD1 - TRBJ2-5 TRBV4-1 TGCGCCAGCAGCCAGACAGGGGTCCAGGAGACCCAGTACTTC CASSQTGVQETQYF
- once TRBJ2-2 TRBV5-4 TGTGCCAGCAGCCCGACGGGGAGGACCCACACCGGGGAGCTGTTTTTT CASSPTGRTHTGELFF
- - TRBJ2-1 TRBV7-9 TGTGCCAGCAGTATACGGGAGTGGGACAATGAGCAGTTCTTC CASSIREWDNEQFF
TRBD2 - TRBJ2-1 TRBV4-2 TGTGCCAGCAGCCAAGGGACTAGCGGGAGATCCCCTGAGCAGTTCTTC CASSQGTSGRSPEQFF
TRBD2 - TRBJ2-7 TRBV2 TGTGCCAGCAAAGATTCGGGACTAGTTTACGAGCAGTACTTC CASKDSGLVYEQYF
- few TRBJ1-1 TRBV4-2 TGTGCCAGCAGCCAGGGCGGGAGGACTGAAGCTTTCTTT CASSQGGRTEAFF
TRBD1 - TRBJ1-1 TRBV27 TGTGCCAGCAGTTTATGGGGCAGGGGGTCGGGCACTGAAGCTTTCTTT CASSLWGRGSGTEAFF
TRBD1 - TRBJ2-7 TRBV18 TGTGCCAGCTCACGAATGACAGGGTACGAGCAGTACTTC CASSRMTGYEQYF
- - TRBJ2-3 TRBV10-3 TGTGCCATCCTGGGGGCCTACACAGATACGCAGTATTTT CAILGAYTDTQYF
TRBD1 - TRBJ2-7 TRBV11-2 TGTGCCAGCACCCTCGGACAGGGGGCTTACGAGCAGTACTTC CASTLGQGAYEQYF
- - TRBJ2-1 TRBV11-3 TGTGCCAGCAGCCTGTCTCAGGTTAATGAGCAGTTCTTC CASSLSQVNEQFF
TRBD1 - TRBJ1-2 TRBV6-1 TGTGCCAGCAGTGAAGCGAATCCCATTGGGACAGGGGATGGCTACACCTTC CASSEANPIGTGDGYTF
TRBD2 - TRBJ2-1 TRBV5-6 TGTGCCAGCAGCTCCCCCAGGACTAGTCGGGGATACAATGAGCAGTTCTTC CASSSPRTSRGYNEQFF
- - TRBJ2-5 TRBV7-9 TGTGCCAGCAGCTTCGGGGAGACCCAGTACTTC CASSFGETQYF
TRBD2 - TRBJ2-7 TRBV29-1 TGCAGCGTTCAACCTAGAGGGGATTCCTGGACTAGCGGGAGAGCCTCCTACGAGCAGTACTTC CSVQPRGDSWTSGRASYEQYF
- - TRBJ2-1 TRBV5-6 TGTGCCAGCAGCTTGGGGAGCTCCTACAATGAGCAGTTCTTC CASSLGSSYNEQFF
TRBD1 few TRBJ2-7 TRBV5-1 TGCGCCAGCGCGACCGGGACAGGGAACTACGAGCAGTACTTC CASATGTGNYEQYF
- - TRBJ2-1 TRBV21-1 TGTGCCAGCAGCAAAGACCCCCCGGGGGGCTACAATGAGCAGTTCTTC CASSKDPPGGYNEQFF
TRBD2 - TRBJ2-3 TRBV11-3 TGTGCCAGCGAACCGGGAGGGCGAATAGATACGCAGTATTTT CASEPGGRIDTQYF
- - TRBJ2-7 TRBV7-6 TGTGCCAGCAGCTTAGAATCCGGGGGATCCTTCGTCGAGCAGTACTTC CASSLESGGSFVEQYF
- - TRBJ1-1 TRBV2 TGTGCCAGCAGTGAAGGTATGGCAGGGAGGACTGAAGCTTTCTTT CASSEGMAGRTEAFF
- few TRBJ2-1 TRBV5-1 TGCGCCAGCAGCTTGGAGGGCGGGACCCTATTCTACAATGAGCAGTTCTTC CASSLEGGTLFYNEQFF
- - TRBJ2-7 TRBV5-6 TGTGCCAGCAGCTTACTTATCTTGCGCGAGCAGTACTTC CASSLLILREQYF